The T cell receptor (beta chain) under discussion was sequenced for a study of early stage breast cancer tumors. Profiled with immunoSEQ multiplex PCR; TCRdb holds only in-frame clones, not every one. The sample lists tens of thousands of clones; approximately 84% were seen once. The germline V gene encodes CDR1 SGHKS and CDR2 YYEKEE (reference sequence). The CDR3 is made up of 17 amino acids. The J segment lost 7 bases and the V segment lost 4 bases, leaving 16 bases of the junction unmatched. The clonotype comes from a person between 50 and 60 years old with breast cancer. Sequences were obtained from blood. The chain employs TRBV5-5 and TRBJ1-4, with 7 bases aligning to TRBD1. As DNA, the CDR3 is TGTGCCAGCAGCGGGGGGCCGAGGGGGCGATTTGGTGAAAAACTGTTTTTT. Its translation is CASSGGPRGRFGEKLFF.